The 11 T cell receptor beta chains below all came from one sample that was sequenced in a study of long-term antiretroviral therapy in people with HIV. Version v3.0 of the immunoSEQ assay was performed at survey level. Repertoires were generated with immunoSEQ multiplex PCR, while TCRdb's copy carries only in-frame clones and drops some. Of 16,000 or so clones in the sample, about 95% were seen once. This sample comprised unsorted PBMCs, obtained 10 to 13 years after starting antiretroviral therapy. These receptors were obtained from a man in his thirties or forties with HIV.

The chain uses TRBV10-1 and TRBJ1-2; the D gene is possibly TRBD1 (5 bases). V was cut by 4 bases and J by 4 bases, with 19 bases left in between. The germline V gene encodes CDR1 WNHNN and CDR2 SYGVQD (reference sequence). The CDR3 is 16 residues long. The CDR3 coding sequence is TGCGCCAGCAGTGCAGTTGGGGGGTGGTACCGCTATGGCTACACCTTC. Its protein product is CASSAVGGWYRYGYTF.

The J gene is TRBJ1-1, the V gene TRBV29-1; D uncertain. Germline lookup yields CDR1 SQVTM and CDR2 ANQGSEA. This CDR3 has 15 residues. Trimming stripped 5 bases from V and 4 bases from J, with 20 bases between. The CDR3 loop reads CSVPRPQRLGTEAFF. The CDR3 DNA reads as TGCAGCGTTCCTCGACCGCAACGGTTGGGCACTGAAGCTTTCTTT. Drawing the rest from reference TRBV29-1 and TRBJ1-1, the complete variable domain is SAVISQKPSRDICQRGTSLTIQCQVDSQVTMMFWYRQQPGQSLTLIATANQGSEATYESGFVIDKFPISRPNLTFSTLTVSNMSPEDSSIYLCSVPRPQRLGTEAFFGQGTRLTVV.

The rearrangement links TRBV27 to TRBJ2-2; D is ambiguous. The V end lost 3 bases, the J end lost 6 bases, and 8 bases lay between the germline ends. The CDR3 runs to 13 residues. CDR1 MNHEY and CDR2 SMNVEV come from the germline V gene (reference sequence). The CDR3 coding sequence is TGTGCCAGCAGTTTCTTCGGTGCCGGGGAGCTGTTTTTT. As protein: CASSFFGAGELFF.

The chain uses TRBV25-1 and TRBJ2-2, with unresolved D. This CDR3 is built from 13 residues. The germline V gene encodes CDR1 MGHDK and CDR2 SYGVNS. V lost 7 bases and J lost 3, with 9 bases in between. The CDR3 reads CASKTAYTGELFF. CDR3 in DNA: TGTGCCAGCAAAACCGCTTACACCGGGGAGCTGTTTTTT.

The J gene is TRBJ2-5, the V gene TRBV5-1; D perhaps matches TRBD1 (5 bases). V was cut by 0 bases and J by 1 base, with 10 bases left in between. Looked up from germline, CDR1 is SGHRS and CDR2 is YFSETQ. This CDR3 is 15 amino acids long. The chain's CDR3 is CASSLVGQGQETQYF. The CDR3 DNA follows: TGCGCCAGCAGCTTGGTGGGGCAGGGCCAAGAGACCCAGTACTTC. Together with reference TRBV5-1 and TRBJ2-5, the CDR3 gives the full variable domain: KAGVTQTPRYLIKTRGQQVTLSCSPISGHRSVSWYQQTPGQGLQFLFEYFSETQRNKGNFPGRFSGRQFSNSRSEMNVSTLELGDSALYLCASSLVGQGQETQYFGPGTRLLVL.

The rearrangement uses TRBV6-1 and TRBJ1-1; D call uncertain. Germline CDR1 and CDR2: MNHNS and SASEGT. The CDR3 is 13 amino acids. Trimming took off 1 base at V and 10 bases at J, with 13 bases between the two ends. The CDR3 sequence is CASSEETALLAFF. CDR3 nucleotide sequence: TGTGCCAGCAGTGAAGAGACCGCCTTATTAGCTTTCTTT.

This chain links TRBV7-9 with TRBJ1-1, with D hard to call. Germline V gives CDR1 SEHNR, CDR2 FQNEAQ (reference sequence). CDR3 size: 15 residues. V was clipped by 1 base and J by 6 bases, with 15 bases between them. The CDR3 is CASSLVAGGLAEAFF. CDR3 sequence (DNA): TGTGCCAGCAGCTTAGTGGCAGGAGGGCTAGCTGAAGCTTTCTTT. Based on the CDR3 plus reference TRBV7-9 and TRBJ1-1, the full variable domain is DTGVSQNPRHKITKRGQNVTFRCDPISEHNRLYWYRQTLGQGPEFLTYFQNEAQLEKSRLLSDRFSAERPKGSFSTLEIQRTEQGDSAMYLCASSLVAGGLAEAFFGQGTRLTVV.

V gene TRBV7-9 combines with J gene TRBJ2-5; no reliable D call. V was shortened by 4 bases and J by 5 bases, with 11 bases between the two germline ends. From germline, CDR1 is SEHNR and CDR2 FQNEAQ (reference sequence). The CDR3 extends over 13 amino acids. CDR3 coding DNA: TGTGCCAGCAGCTCCCTCCCTGGGGAGACCCAGTACTTC. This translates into CASSSLPGETQYF.

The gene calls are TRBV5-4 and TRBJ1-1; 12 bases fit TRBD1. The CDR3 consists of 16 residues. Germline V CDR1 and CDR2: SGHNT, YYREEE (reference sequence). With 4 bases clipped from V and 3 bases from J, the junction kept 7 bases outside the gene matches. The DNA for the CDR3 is TGTGCCAGCAGCCCTCCGGGACAGGGGGCGTACACTGAAGCTTTCTTT. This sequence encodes CASSPPGQGAYTEAFF.

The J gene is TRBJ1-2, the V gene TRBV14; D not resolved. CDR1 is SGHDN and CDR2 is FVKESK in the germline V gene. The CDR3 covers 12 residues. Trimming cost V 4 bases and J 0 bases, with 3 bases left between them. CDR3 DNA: TGTGCCAGCAGCCGCCCTAACTATGGCTACACCTTC. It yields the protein CASSRPNYGYTF. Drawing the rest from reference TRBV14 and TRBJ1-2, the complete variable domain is EAGVTQFPSHSVIEKGQTVTLRCDPISGHDNLYWYRRVMGKEIKFLLHFVKESKQDESGMPNNRFLAERTGGTYSTLKVQPAELEDSGVYFCASSRPNYGYTFGSGTRLTVV.

This chain's CDR3 is CASSEGAARGYEQYV. The CDR3 DNA reads as TGTGCCAGCAGTGAAGGGGCAGCCCGCGGCTACGAGCAGTACGTC. This chain joins TRBV2 and TRBJ2-7; D unclear. The CDR3 totals 15 residues. With 1 base removed from V and 3 bases from J, the gap between germline ends came to 13 bases. Germline CDR1 and CDR2: SNHLY and FYNNEI.